This T cell receptor beta chain emerged from a study of T cell responses to AZD1222 COVID-19 vaccine. Some clones are missing from TCRdb's copy, which holds only in-frame ones; the method was immunoSEQ multiplex PCR. This table holds some 110,000 clones, about 82% found once. Trimming cost V 4 bases and J 12 bases, with 12 bases left between them. From germline, CDR1 is KGHDR and CDR2 SFDVKD. The CDR3 contains 12 residues. This sequence originates from an adult who received the AZD1222 COVID-19 vaccine. The chain couples TRBV24-1 to TRBJ2-1; no clear D gene. The sequencing used peripheral blood, collected 28 days after the second AZD1222 dose. The CDR3 bases are TGTGCCACCAGTGAAGGAGTAAAGGGGCAGTTCTTC. Its translation: CATSEGVKGQFF.